The 27 T cell receptor beta chains below come from one sample, sequenced in a study of shared clonotypes between healthy human individuals. Sequenced by immunoSEQ multiplex PCR; TCRdb stores in-frame clones only, minus some. The sample lists about 600,000 clones, approximately 97% occurring once. The specimen sequenced was naive CD4+ T cells sorted from blood. The subset is: CD45RA+ positively selected. Source of these receptors: a woman under 40 in good health.

This chain links TRBV5-6 with TRBJ2-3; a possible D gene is TRBD1 (6 bases). V lost 4 bases and J lost 7, with 22 bases in between. The CDR3 runs 16 residues. Germline CDR1 reads SGHDT; CDR2 reads YYEEEE. CDR3 in amino acids: CASSPSGDPVGYTQYF. CDR3 sequence (DNA): TGTGCCAGCAGCCCGTCAGGGGACCCCGTCGGGTATACGCAGTATTTT.

The chain is built from TRBV18 and TRBJ1-2, with TRBD1 matching 8 bases. V shed 2 bases and J 5 bases; nucleotides not matched to a gene: 4. The germline CDR1 and CDR2 sequences are KGHSH and LQKENI. This CDR3 region has 14 residues. This CDR3 reads CASSPTGGAYGYTF. CDR3 bases: TGTGCCAGCTCACCAACAGGGGGGGCTTATGGCTACACCTTC.

V usage is TRBV10-3 and J usage is TRBJ2-1; D is unresolved. The V gene's germline CDR1 is ENHRY and CDR2 SYGVKD. The CDR3 runs 13 residues. V lost 5 bases to trimming and J lost 4 bases, with 9 bases between them. The DNA of the CDR3 is TGTGCCATCAGTAGAGACTCTTACAATGAGCAGTTCTTC. It encodes CAISRDSYNEQFF.

CDR3 nucleotides: TGTGCCAGCAGCACGGGACAGGGGGGTCCCGGGGAGCTGTTTTTT. This gives the protein CASSTGQGGPGELFF. The gene calls are TRBV7-6 and TRBJ2-2; the match to TRBD1 covers 11 bases. Looked up from germline, CDR1 is SGHVS and CDR2 is FNYEAQ. This CDR3 region has 15 residues. With V trimmed by 5 bases and J by 6 bases, 5 bases remained unmatched.

The CDR3 is CASRGFGGRKGYTF. For the CDR3, the DNA is TGTGCCAGCAGGGGTTTTGGGGGGCGCAAGGGCTACACCTTC. The J gene is TRBJ1-2, the V gene TRBV28; D perhaps matches TRBD1 (6 bases). The germline V gene has CDR1 MDHEN and CDR2 SYDVKM. V gave up 6 bases and J gave up 8 bases, with 19 bases separating them. This CDR3 region has 14 residues.

This clone is a singleton in its sample. V is TRBV7-9 and J is TRBJ2-1; 10 nucleotides agree with TRBD2. Germline CDR1 SEHNR, CDR2 FQNEAQ (reference sequence). CDR3 length: 14 residues. With V trimmed by 3 bases and J by 11 bases, 7 bases remained unmatched. The CDR3 is CASSLAGLASKQFF. CDR3 DNA sequence: TGTGCCAGCAGCTTGGCGGGACTAGCGTCGAAGCAGTTCTTC.

The rearrangement joins TRBV7-2 to TRBJ1-4; tentatively, D is TRBD1 (6 bases). Germline V gives CDR1 SGHTA, CDR2 FQGNSA. The V end was cut by 1 base, the J end by 7 bases, with 16 bases between. The CDR3 consists of 16 residues. In nucleotides, the CDR3 is TGTGCCAGCAGCTTAGGGGTGCAGGGGATCGGTGAAAAACTGTTTTTT. Translating it yields CASSLGVQGIGEKLFF.

The gene calls are TRBV28 and TRBJ1-2; D remains ambiguous. CDR3 size: 11 residues. CDR1 is MDHEN and CDR2 is SYDVKM in the germline V gene. The V end lost 6 bases, the J end lost 7 bases, and 9 bases lay between the germline ends. The CDR3 loop is CASSTIGGYTF. The CDR3 coding sequence is TGTGCCAGCAGCACCATAGGTGGCTACACCTTC.

This rearrangement joins TRBV10-3 to TRBJ1-2; no firm D call. CDR1 and CDR2 from the germline V gene are ENHRY and SYGVKD. V lost 3 bases and J lost 4, with 9 bases in between. This CDR3 has 13 residues. The CDR3 sequence: CAISDSVTYGYTF. The DNA for the CDR3 is TGTGCCATCAGTGACTCGGTTACCTATGGCTACACCTTC.

CDR3 sequence: CASRYGTGWTEAFF. Written as DNA, the CDR3 is TGCGCCAGCCGCTACGGGACAGGGTGGACTGAAGCTTTCTTT. The chain has TRBV5-1 and TRBJ1-1; 9 nucleotides agree with TRBD1. This CDR3 is 14 amino acids long. Germline V gene data show CDR1 as SGHRS and CDR2 as YFSETQ. The trim removed 7 bases at V and 5 bases at J, leaving 9 bases unmatched. The entire variable domain, with the rest obtained from reference TRBV5-1 and TRBJ1-1, is as follows: KAGVTQTPRYLIKTRGQQVTLSCSPISGHRSVSWYQQTPGQGLQFLFEYFSETQRNKGNFPGRFSGRQFSNSRSEMNVSTLELGDSALYLCASRYGTGWTEAFFGQGTRLTVV.

This chain joins TRBV27 and TRBJ2-4, with 8 bases lining up with TRBD1. Germline CDR1 and CDR2: MNHEY and SMNVEV (reference sequence). The V segment lost 4 bases and the J segment 2 bases; nucleotides outside the gene matches: 16. The CDR3 has 19 amino acids. DNA of the CDR3: TGTGCCAGCAGTTCTCGGGACAGGATGCGAGGAGAATCCAAAAACATTCAGTACTTC. Translating it yields CASSSRDRMRGESKNIQYF.

This rearrangement joins TRBV13 to TRBJ1-4, with D perhaps matching TRBD1 (5 bases). Trimming shortened V by 4 bases and J by 0 bases, and 21 bases separated the two germline ends. Germline loops: CDR1 PRHDT, CDR2 FYEKMQ (reference sequence). The CDR3 has 19 residues. CDR3 amino acids: CASSSADLGGAPTNEKLFF. The DNA for the CDR3 is TGTGCCAGCAGCTCTGCCGATCTGGGTGGGGCACCAACTAATGAAAAACTGTTTTTT.

The gene calls are TRBV5-1 and TRBJ2-3; 9 bases agree with TRBD2. Germline CDR1 reads SGHRS; CDR2 reads YFSETQ. The CDR3 sequence is 14 residues long. The ends lost 4 bases at V and 2 bases at J; junction bases unmatched: 2. The CDR3 is CASSPGLATDTQYF. The CDR3 DNA reads TGCGCCAGCAGCCCGGGACTAGCCACAGATACGCAGTATTTT. The full variable domain, rest sourced from reference TRBV5-1 and TRBJ2-3, is KAGVTQTPRYLIKTRGQQVTLSCSPISGHRSVSWYQQTPGQGLQFLFEYFSETQRNKGNFPGRFSGRQFSNSRSEMNVSTLELGDSALYLCASSPGLATDTQYFGPGTRLTVL.

This sequence joins TRBV14 and TRBJ1-1; maybe TRBD1 (6 bases). V lost 2 bases to trimming and J lost 7 bases, with 11 bases between them. In germline, CDR1 is SGHDN, CDR2 FVKESK. The CDR3 loop spans 13 amino acids. The CDR3 nucleotides are TGTGCCAGCAGCCAACAGGGGCCGATTGAAGCTTTCTTT. Its translation is CASSQQGPIEAFF.

V usage is TRBV28 and J usage is TRBJ1-4, with D possibly TRBD1 on 5 matching bases. The germline V gene encodes CDR1 MDHEN and CDR2 SYDVKM. With 5 bases removed from V and 7 bases from J, the gap between germline ends came to 17 bases. The CDR3 sequence is 15 residues long. CDR3 DNA sequence: TGTGCCAGCAGTGGACCCGGGACGGTCCGTGAAAAACTGTTTTTT. Amino acids: CASSGPGTVREKLFF.

V usage is TRBV5-1 and J usage is TRBJ2-1, with D unclear. Germline CDR1 is SGHRS and CDR2 is YFSETQ. The CDR3 totals 12 residues. The germline V and J ends were trimmed by 5 bases and 10 bases, with 13 bases remaining between them. CDR3 bases: TGCGCCAGCAGTACCCTACCGTGGGAGCAGTTCTTC. As protein: CASSTLPWEQFF.

This chain joins TRBV28 and TRBJ2-3, with 10 bases identical to TRBD1. Germline loops: CDR1 MDHEN, CDR2 SYDVKM. V shed 6 bases and J 6 bases; nucleotides not matched to a gene: 6. The CDR3 is 14 amino acids. CDR3 nucleotides: TGTGCCAGCAGAGTGGGACAGGGGTTTGATACGCAGTATTTT. Translated: CASRVGQGFDTQYF. The full variable domain, with the rest looked up from reference TRBV28 and TRBJ2-3, is DVKVTQSSRYLVKRTGEKVFLECVQDMDHENMFWYRQDPGLGLRLIYFSYDVKMKEKGDIPEGYSVSREKKERFSLILESASTNQTSMYLCASRVGQGFDTQYFGPGTRLTVL.

The V gene is TRBV11-1, the J gene TRBJ2-3, with D hard to call. V gave up 4 bases and J gave up 0 bases, with 14 bases separating them. CDR3 size: 16 residues. Germline CDR1 and CDR2: SGHAT and FQDESV (reference sequence). This CDR3 reads CASSSQSEASTDTQYF. Here the CDR3 DNA reads TGTGCCAGCAGCTCCCAGAGTGAGGCGAGCACAGATACGCAGTATTTT.

V and J are TRBV6-4 and TRBJ2-7; 11 positions match TRBD2. Germline CDR1 is MRHNA and CDR2 is SNTAGT. Trimming cost V 2 bases and J 6 bases; bases outside gene matches: 15. This CDR3 comprises 18 residues. Here the CDR3 reads CASSDGTSGRLMFGEQYF. The CDR3 coding sequence is TGTGCCAGCAGTGACGGAACTAGCGGGAGATTGATGTTCGGCGAGCAGTACTTC.

V is TRBV5-1 and J is TRBJ1-1; the D gene is possibly TRBD1 (6 bases). CDR3 length equals 11 residues. V dropped 0 bases and J dropped 11 bases, with 8 bases sitting between them. Per the germline V gene, CDR1 is SGHRS and CDR2 is YFSETQ. CDR3: CASSLAGVAFF. For the CDR3, the DNA is TGCGCCAGCAGCTTGGCAGGGGTCGCTTTCTTT.

CDR3 sequence: CASSPGAEGWDEQYF. Here the CDR3 DNA reads TGTGCCAGCTCACCCGGAGCGGAGGGGTGGGACGAGCAGTACTTC. The V call is TRBV18, the J call TRBJ2-7; TRBD2 might be the D (6 bases). The CDR3 extends over 15 amino acids. Germline CDR1 is KGHSH and CDR2 is LQKENI. V was cut by 3 bases and J by 5 bases, with 17 bases left in between.

The CDR3: CASSAGTGYGYTF. The CDR3 nucleotides read TGTGCCAGCAGTGCCGGGACAGGGTATGGCTACACCTTC. This sequence joins TRBV27 and TRBJ1-2; 9 bases fit TRBD1. CDR3 size: 13 residues. Germline V CDR1 and CDR2: MNHEY, SMNVEV (reference sequence). Losses at the gene ends were 5 bases for V and 5 bases for J; bases not matched to a gene: 3.

J is TRBJ2-3 and V is TRBV7-8; D remains unclear. The CDR3 is 15 amino acids. V was clipped by 0 bases and J by 0 bases, with 7 bases between them. Germline V gene data show CDR1 as SGHVS and CDR2 as FQNEAQ. CDR3 in DNA: TGTGCCAGCAGCTTAGCACTTCATAGCACAGATACGCAGTATTTT. It is translated as CASSLALHSTDTQYF.

This chain links TRBV5-4 with TRBJ2-1, with a possible D match to TRBD2 (5 bases). Per the germline V gene, CDR1 is SGHNT and CDR2 is YYREEE (reference sequence). The V end was cut by 4 bases, the J end by 9 bases, with 14 bases between. The CDR3 totals 13 residues. CDR3 in DNA: TGTGCCAGCAGCAGCTCCCAGGACTTTGAGCAGTTCTTC. Protein product: CASSSSQDFEQFF.

As concerns this clone: An end of the junction differs from the germline gene, which may be a read error. V is TRBV4-1 and J is TRBJ2-1, with a weak D call TRBD2 (6 bases). The CDR3 runs 12 residues. Germline-derived CDR1 and CDR2 are MGHRA and YSYEKL. The CDR3 here is CASSQDATSSVF. The CDR3 DNA is TGCGCCAGCAGCCAAGACGCGACTAGTTCGGTCTTC.

The rearrangement uses TRBV7-6 and TRBJ2-3, with D uncertain. This CDR3 spans 12 amino acids. Per the germline V gene, CDR1 is SGHVS and CDR2 is FNYEAQ. V was shortened by 2 bases and J by 7 bases, with 7 bases between the two germline ends. The CDR3 nucleotides are TGTGCCAGCAGCTTAATTGCAAATACGCAGTATTTT. It translates to CASSLIANTQYF.

The rearrangement uses TRBV20-1 and TRBJ2-3; D remains ambiguous. Germline values: CDR1 DFQATT, CDR2 SNEGSKA (reference sequence). The V and J ends lost 5 bases and 5 bases respectively, with 8 bases between them. The CDR3 totals 11 residues. The DNA for the CDR3 is TGCAGTGCTCCTTACATAGATACGCAGTATTTT. The encoded protein is CSAPYIDTQYF.